The T cell receptor beta chain under discussion was sequenced for a study of T-cell reconstitution after alpha-beta-depleted transplantation in children. Whole-study results and caveats: After transplant, at about two months, alpha-beta T cells were reportedly derived from several hundred expanded graft clones. Newly generated T cells supplied most T-cell counts and diversity one year post-transplant. Surviving recipient cells, namely T cells and thymic progenitors, were the source of high day-60 TCRbeta diversity in some patients.

Losses at the gene ends were 1 base for V and 10 bases for J; bases not matched to a gene: 15. This CDR3 spans 17 amino acids. Germline CDR1 and CDR2: MGHRA and YSYEKL. Many counts were recorded for this clonotype. The antigen is undetermined. Unique molecular identifiers were used to barcode this TCRbeta library. TCRdb re-called the PCR reads through MiXCR, storing one row per CDR3 protein. Among 150,000 to 250,000 distinct CDR3 sequences listed, roughly 6% were seen once. The chain links TRBV4-1 to TRBJ2-1; 8 nucleotides align to TRBD1. The sequencing here drew on PBMCs, taken before TCRalphabeta/CD19-depleted stem cell transplant. The clonotype was recovered from a girl under three years old with combined immunodeficiency, due to receive a stem cell transplant. The CDR3 sequence is CASSQGSVSGGLSEQFF. As DNA, the CDR3 is TGCGCCAGCAGCCAAGGATCGGTGTCAGGGGGCTTATCCGAGCAGTTCTTC.